This is a list of T cell receptor beta chains from one sample in a study of shared clonotypes between healthy human individuals. TCRdb keeps only in-frame clones here, not all; method: immunoSEQ multiplex PCR. This sample yields some 2.1 million clones, of which roughly 95% are seen a single time; around 1.1% belongs to the top ten. The sequenced material came from naive CD8+ T cells sorted from blood. The receptors originated from a man between 18 and 35 years old in good health. The CDR3 runs from the conserved cysteine through the conserved F or W. A D gene is named only where the DNA matches it firmly.

TRBV28	TRBJ1-2	-	CASSIPGHLANYGYTF
TRBV30	TRBJ2-2	TRBD2	CAWTWDYATGELFF
TRBV19	TRBJ1-2	-	CASSSTPRRGGGNGYTF
TRBV30	TRBJ2-7	-	CAWTPPIADEQYF
TRBV5-6	TRBJ2-1	-	CASIPPRGHEQFF
TRBV30	TRBJ2-4	TRBD2	CAWTDTSGGAKNIQYF
TRBV10-1	TRBJ1-1	-	CASSEEGWNTEAFF
TRBV9	TRBJ2-7	-	CASSPGPAEDYEQYF
TRBV28	TRBJ2-7	-	CASSDSLAYEQYF
TRBV9	TRBJ2-2	-	CASSFLTGNTGELFF
TRBV7-9	TRBJ1-1	TRBD1	CASSLVTGFDTEAFF
TRBV6-5	TRBJ2-7	TRBD1	CASSYSPDRDVDEQYF
TRBV4-1	TRBJ2-7	-	CASSVRPGLQSYEQYF
TRBV30	TRBJ2-2	-	CAWGALGNGELFF
TRBV29-1	TRBJ2-7	-	CSVDLGQASSYEQYF
TRBV11-2	TRBJ2-7	-	CASSLSPGPHYEQYF
TRBV27	TRBJ1-5	-	CASSFRDSNQPQHF
TRBV7-8	TRBJ2-5	-	CASSYPTDYQETQYF
TRBV30	TRBJ1-1	-	CAWSVTGYNTEAFF
TRBV2	TRBJ2-7	-	CASTYDRREQYF
TRBV10-3	TRBJ2-2	-	CAISEIQPIDTGELFF
TRBV6-1	TRBJ2-7	-	CASSAPEGLSSYEQYF
TRBV4-3	TRBJ2-2	-	CASSHSRTGELFF
TRBV5-1	TRBJ1-4	TRBD1	CASTVSGTGAEKLFF
TRBV9	TRBJ2-5	-	CASGGTKETQYF
TRBV5-4	TRBJ2-7	TRBD2	CASSLGASGGDYEQYF